The 32 T cell receptor beta chains in this list originate from one sample, sequenced in a study of cytomegalovirus exposure and HLA in healthy donors. Primers included in the PCR were 60 Vbeta and 13 Jbeta primers. The repertoire was sequenced with immunoSEQ multiplex PCR; TCRdb's copy has only in-frame clones and lacks some. This table holds over 80,000 clones, roughly 74% found once. The sequencing sample was made of PBMCs. The origin of the receptors is a female donor in good health and CMV-seropositive.

The gene calls are TRBV11-2 and TRBJ1-4; perhaps TRBD1 as D (5 bases). This CDR3 is built from 15 residues. With 5 bases removed from V and 8 bases from J, the gap between germline ends came to 18 bases. Looked up from germline, CDR1 is SGHAT and CDR2 is FQNNGV. CDR3 loop: CASSLGADVIEKLFF. The CDR3 region has the DNA TGTGCCAGCAGCCTAGGGGCAGATGTGATAGAAAAACTGTTTTTT.

V is TRBV7-6 and J is TRBJ1-5; 7 positions match TRBD1. Germline CDR1 reads SGHVS; CDR2 reads FNYEAQ. The V segment lost 4 bases and the J segment 2 bases; nucleotides outside the gene matches: 5. The CDR3 extends over 15 amino acids. The CDR3 DNA is TGTGCCAGCAGCTCCGGACAGGAACGCAATCAGCCCCAGCATTTT. It yields the protein CASSSGQERNQPQHF.

The chain employs TRBV6-6 and TRBJ1-5; D gene uncertain. Germline values: CDR1 MNHNY, CDR2 SVGAGI (reference sequence). The CDR3 loop spans 13 amino acids. Trimming cost V 5 bases and J 0 bases, with 5 bases left between them. The CDR3 loop reads CASSRSSNQPQHF. CDR3 DNA sequence: TGTGCCAGCAGTCGCAGTAGCAATCAGCCCCAGCATTTT.

The chain carries TRBV6-4 and TRBJ2-1; 8 bases line up with TRBD2. Germline values: CDR1 MRHNA, CDR2 SNTAGT. The CDR3 is made up of 15 amino acids. The V and J ends lost 7 bases and 3 bases, in that order; junction bases with no gene match: 8. CDR3 sequence reads: CASILLAGIYNEQFF. The CDR3 nucleotides read TGTGCCAGCATCCTCCTAGCGGGTATCTACAATGAGCAGTTCTTC.

V is TRBV4-3 and J is TRBJ1-4; D not resolved. Germline V gene data show CDR1 as LGHNA and CDR2 as YSLEER. The CDR3 covers 18 residues. V lost 0 bases to trimming and J lost 0 bases, with 14 bases between them. The CDR3 nucleotides read TGCGCCAGCAGCCAAGATCTGCACAGCTGTACAACTAATGAAAAACTGTTTTTT. Residues: CASSQDLHSCTTNEKLFF.

There are a few counts of this clone. J is TRBJ2-2 and V is TRBV10-3; possible D gene TRBD1, 6 bases. The V end was cut by 4 bases, the J end by 4 bases, with 13 bases between. Germline CDR1 is ENHRY and CDR2 is SYGVKD. The CDR3 covers 15 residues. The CDR3 DNA reads as TGTGCCATCAGTGGGACAGCCTCGGGCACCGGGGAGCTGTTTTTT. Protein product: CAISGTASGTGELFF.

V gene TRBV28 combines with J gene TRBJ2-1, with D possibly TRBD1 on 6 matching bases. V lost 5 bases to trimming and J lost 8 bases, with 22 bases between them. Germline CDR1 MDHEN, CDR2 SYDVKM. The CDR3 is 16 residues long. CDR3 amino acids: CASSPSGDRSIDEQFF. The CDR3 nucleotides read TGTGCCAGCAGTCCTTCAGGGGATCGTAGTATCGATGAGCAGTTCTTC.

The gene calls are TRBV11-2 and TRBJ2-2, with 9 bases that match TRBD2. J was trimmed by 2 bases and V by 1 base; bases with no gene match: 2. The germline gives CDR1 SGHAT, CDR2 FQNNGV. The CDR3 runs to 16 residues. The chain's CDR3 is CASSLVAGVNTGELFF. The CDR3 DNA reads as TGTGCCAGCAGCTTAGTAGCGGGGGTCAACACCGGGGAGCTGTTTTTT.

V gene TRBV5-4 combines with J gene TRBJ2-1; 14 bases are shared with TRBD2. V lost 4 bases and J lost 8; bases outside the gene matches: 8. This CDR3 is 16 amino acids long. The germline V gene encodes CDR1 SGHNT and CDR2 YYREEE (reference sequence). The CDR3 bases are TGTGCCAGCAGCACAACCGGGACTAGCGGGAGAGATGAGCAGTTCTTC. Its translation: CASSTTGTSGRDEQFF.

V usage is TRBV6-5 and J usage is TRBJ2-3; 9 nucleotides match TRBD2. V lost 2 bases and J lost 6; bases outside the gene matches: 6. The CDR3 contains 15 residues. Per germline, CDR1 MNHEY and CDR2 SVGAGI. The CDR3 bases are TGTGCCAGCAGTTACAAAGCGGGAGGCCCGGATACGCAGTATTTT. It translates to CASSYKAGGPDTQYF.

V usage is TRBV6-6 and J usage is TRBJ2-7, with TRBD2 matching 9 bases. CDR3 length: 14 amino acids. Germline V gene data show CDR1 as MNHNY and CDR2 as SVGAGI (reference sequence). With V trimmed by 7 bases and J by 3 bases, 7 bases remained unmatched. CDR3 DNA sequence: TGTGCCAGCAAGATAGGAGCGGGGGGCTACGAGCAGTACTTC. It codes for CASKIGAGGYEQYF.

The V and J genes are TRBV4-1 and TRBJ1-2, with 9 bases fitting TRBD1. The CDR3 sequence is 15 residues long. After removal of 3 bases from V and 6 bases from J, the junction contained 8 bases not matched to a gene. Germline V gene data show CDR1 as MGHRA and CDR2 as YSYEKL. The CDR3 protein is CASSHIRDRVNGYTF. The CDR3 coding sequence is TGCGCCAGCAGCCATATCCGGGACAGGGTTAATGGCTACACCTTC.

The chain carries TRBV9 and TRBJ2-5; 7 bases are a match to TRBD2. Germline V lookup: CDR1 SGDLS, CDR2 YYNGEE. V lost 1 base to trimming and J lost 3 bases; unmatched junction nucleotides: 3. CDR3 length equals 14 residues. The CDR3 DNA is TGTGCCAGCAGCGTATCTCTAGCGGAAGAGACCCAGTACTTC. Its translation: CASSVSLAEETQYF.

The rearrangement joins TRBV4-1 to TRBJ2-7; unclear D gene. The germline gives CDR1 MGHRA, CDR2 YSYEKL. The CDR3 covers 12 residues. V was cut by 4 bases and J by 7 bases, with 11 bases left in between. As DNA, the CDR3 is TGCGCCAGCAGCCCTGGTTTGGAGGAGCAGTACTTC. It codes for CASSPGLEEQYF.

This sequence joins TRBV28 and TRBJ1-1; TRBD1 might be the D (5 bases). Germline assignment: CDR1 MDHEN and CDR2 SYDVKM. V was trimmed by 3 bases and J by 1 base, leaving 9 bases between them. The CDR3 has 14 residues. In DNA form, the CDR3 reads TGTGCCAGCAGTTTGTCTGGACAGAACACTGAAGCTTTCTTT. This codes for CASSLSGQNTEAFF.

The rearrangement links TRBV28 to TRBJ1-1; D gene ambiguous. CDR3 length equals 13 residues. Germline V gene sequence: CDR1 MDHEN, CDR2 SYDVKM. Deletions cut 2 bases from V and 4 bases from J, with 8 bases between. The CDR3 here is CASSLTKPTEAFF. The CDR3 nucleotides are TGTGCCAGCAGTTTAACCAAGCCCACTGAAGCTTTCTTT.

The genes are TRBV30 and TRBJ1-2; TRBD1 might be the D (6 bases). The V and J ends lost 3 bases and 3 bases respectively, with 11 bases between them. The CDR3 loop spans 13 amino acids. Germline V lookup: CDR1 GTSNPN, CDR2 SVGIG (reference sequence). The CDR3, as DNA: TGTGCCTGGAGGCAGTACAGGGACTATGGCTACACCTTC. Protein product: CAWRQYRDYGYTF. The full variable domain, in which reference TRBV30 and TRBJ1-2 provide the parts outside the CDR3, is SQTIHQWPATLVQPVGSPLSLECTVEGTSNPNLYWYRQAAGRGLQLLFYSVGIGQISSEVPQNLSASRPQDRQFILSSKKLLLSDSGFYLCAWRQYRDYGYTFGSGTRLTVV.

This clone was seen only a few times. The chain combines TRBV10-3 with TRBJ2-7; 7 nucleotides line up with TRBD2. Trimming removed 5 bases from V and 1 base from J; junction bases left unmatched: 8. Germline CDR1 is ENHRY and CDR2 is SYGVKD. The CDR3 has 15 residues. The CDR3 sequence is CAISSSGTKSYEQYF. The DNA of the CDR3 is TGTGCCATCAGTAGCTCCGGGACTAAATCCTACGAGCAGTACTTC.

This chain links TRBV28 with TRBJ1-1, with D possibly being TRBD1 (5 bases). CDR3 length: 15 residues. CDR1 and CDR2 (germline): MDHEN, SYDVKM. Trimming removed 6 bases from V and 1 base from J, with 15 bases in between. This chain's CDR3 is CASSPSGQENTEAFF. The CDR3 DNA reads TGTGCCAGCAGCCCGTCAGGACAAGAGAACACTGAAGCTTTCTTT.

This clone was found once. The V and J genes are TRBV6-5 and TRBJ2-1, with TRBD1 matching 7 bases. The CDR3 loop spans 14 amino acids. V was pared by 5 bases and J by 4 bases, with 5 bases of the junction left unmatched. The germline V gene has CDR1 MNHEY and CDR2 SVGAGI. The CDR3 loop reads CASSRWDRYNEQFF. The CDR3 nucleotides read TGTGCCAGCAGTAGATGGGACAGATACAATGAGCAGTTCTTC.

The rearrangement uses TRBV28 and TRBJ2-7; D perhaps matches TRBD2 (5 bases). V shed 2 bases and J shed 2 bases, with 13 bases lying between them. CDR1 is MDHEN and CDR2 is SYDVKM in the germline V gene. The CDR3 consists of 15 residues. CDR3 region: CASSLSGSKAYEQYF. The CDR3 region has the DNA TGTGCCAGCAGTTTAAGCGGCTCGAAAGCCTACGAGCAGTACTTC. The full variable domain, its missing parts supplied by reference TRBV28 and TRBJ2-7, is DVKVTQSSRYLVKRTGEKVFLECVQDMDHENMFWYRQDPGLGLRLIYFSYDVKMKEKGDIPEGYSVSREKKERFSLILESASTNQTSMYLCASSLSGSKAYEQYFGPGTRLTVT.

CDR3 sequence: CASSEPPDRPSSGEQYF. The CDR3 DNA follows: TGTGCCAGCAGTGAACCCCCTGACAGGCCGTCTTCGGGCGAGCAGTACTTC. V usage is TRBV25-1 and J usage is TRBJ2-7; the D gene is possibly TRBD1 (6 bases). There are 17 residues in the CDR3. Germline V gene sequence: CDR1 MGHDK, CDR2 SYGVNS. With 2 bases removed from V and 6 bases from J, the gap between germline ends came to 23 bases.

The genes are TRBV7-6 and TRBJ2-7, with 9 nucleotides matching TRBD2. This CDR3 spans 15 amino acids. The germline gives CDR1 SGHVS, CDR2 FNYEAQ. J was trimmed by 7 bases and V by 6 bases; bases with no gene match: 13. Written as DNA, the CDR3 is TGTGCCAGCAGTCACACCCCGGCGGGGGGGGAGGAGCAGTACTTC. Protein product: CASSHTPAGGEEQYF.

A single count supports this clone. V is TRBV4-1 and J is TRBJ1-1; D is perhaps TRBD1 (5 bases). Trimming removed 4 bases at V and 3 bases at J, with 12 bases between. The CDR3 spans 14 residues. Germline V gene sequence: CDR1 MGHRA, CDR2 YSYEKL. The CDR3 loop is CASSPMWGDTEAFF. Written as DNA, the CDR3 is TGCGCCAGCAGCCCTATGTGGGGGGACACTGAAGCTTTCTTT.

CDR3 DNA: TGTGCCAGCAGCTTCCGGGACAGGAACATGGATACGCAGTATTTT. It codes for CASSFRDRNMDTQYF. The chain joins TRBV11-2 to TRBJ2-3, with 8 bases fitting TRBD1. With V trimmed by 3 bases and J by 6 bases, 8 bases remained unmatched. This CDR3 is built from 15 residues. CDR1 is SGHAT, CDR2 FQNNGV, per germline.

V is TRBV4-1 and J is TRBJ2-1; 7 bases map to TRBD2. Germline CDR1 reads MGHRA; CDR2 reads YSYEKL. V trimming: 0 bases; J trimming: 4 bases; junction bases outside the gene matches: 9. The CDR3 runs 17 residues. DNA for the CDR3: TGCGCCAGCAGCCAAGATCGGCGGGAGTTAGGTTACAATGAGCAGTTCTTC. It yields the protein CASSQDRRELGYNEQFF.

CDR3 sequence reads: CASSLWTGGYGYTF. The CDR3 coding sequence is TGTGCCAGCAGTTTATGGACAGGGGGGTATGGCTACACCTTC. The rearrangement uses TRBV28 and TRBJ1-2; 9 bases agree with TRBD1. V dropped 0 bases and J dropped 5; count of bases not matched to a gene: 1. Germline-derived CDR1 and CDR2 are MDHEN and SYDVKM. This CDR3 has 14 amino acids.

The V call is TRBV7-9, the J call TRBJ2-1; perhaps TRBD2 as D (5 bases). Germline assignment: CDR1 SEHNR and CDR2 FQNEAQ (reference sequence). V was trimmed by 3 bases and J by 1 base, leaving 10 bases between them. The CDR3 loop spans 15 amino acids. The CDR3, as DNA: TGTGCCAGCAGCTTGGCCCGGGATTCCTACAATGAGCAGTTCTTC. Residues: CASSLARDSYNEQFF.

The chain employs TRBV4-1 and TRBJ2-1, with TRBD2 matching 12 bases. Germline assignment: CDR1 MGHRA and CDR2 YSYEKL. CDR3 size: 16 residues. J lost 2 bases, V lost 1 base, and 0 bases had no gene match. The CDR3 spells CASSQGTSGTYNEQFF. The CDR3 DNA reads TGCGCCAGCAGCCAAGGGACTAGCGGGACCTACAATGAGCAGTTCTTC.

The gene calls are TRBV19 and TRBJ2-4; possibly TRBD1 for D (5 bases). This CDR3 contains 12 residues. Germline-derived CDR1 and CDR2 are LNHDA and SQIVND (reference sequence). Trimming took off 3 bases at V and 6 bases at J, with 6 bases between the two ends. The CDR3 bases are TGTGCCAGTAGTATCCAGGGAAACATTCAGTACTTC. Amino acid sequence: CASSIQGNIQYF.

The rearrangement joins TRBV13 to TRBJ2-2; D is ambiguous. The germline V and J ends were trimmed by 0 bases and 5 bases, with 7 bases remaining between them. Germline V gives CDR1 PRHDT, CDR2 FYEKMQ (reference sequence). CDR3 length: 14 amino acids. CDR3 nucleotide sequence: TGTGCCAGCAGCTTAGGTCCTTATACCGGGGAGCTGTTTTTT. Its protein product is CASSLGPYTGELFF.

J is TRBJ2-1 and V is TRBV4-1, with TRBD2 matching over 8 bases. J gave up 6 bases and V 5 bases, and 9 bases lay outside the gene matches. The CDR3 spans 15 residues. Germline V CDR1 and CDR2: MGHRA, YSYEKL. The CDR3 here is CASSFSGRGVNEQFF. The DNA for the CDR3 is TGCGCCAGCAGCTTCTCCGGGCGGGGGGTCAATGAGCAGTTCTTC.